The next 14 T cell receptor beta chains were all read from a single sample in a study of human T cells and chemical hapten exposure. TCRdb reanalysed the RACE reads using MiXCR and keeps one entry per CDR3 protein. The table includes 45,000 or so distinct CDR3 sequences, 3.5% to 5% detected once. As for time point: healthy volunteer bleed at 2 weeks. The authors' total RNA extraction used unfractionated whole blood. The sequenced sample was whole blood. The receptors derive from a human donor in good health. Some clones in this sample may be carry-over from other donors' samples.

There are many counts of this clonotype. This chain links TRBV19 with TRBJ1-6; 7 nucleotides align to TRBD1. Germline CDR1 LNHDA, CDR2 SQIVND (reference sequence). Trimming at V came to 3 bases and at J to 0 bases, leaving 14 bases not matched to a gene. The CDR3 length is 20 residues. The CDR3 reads CASSMGGQAVGGSYNSPLHF. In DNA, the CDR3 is TGTGCCAGTAGTATGGGTGGACAGGCGGTCGGAGGCTCCTATAATTCACCCCTCCACTTT.

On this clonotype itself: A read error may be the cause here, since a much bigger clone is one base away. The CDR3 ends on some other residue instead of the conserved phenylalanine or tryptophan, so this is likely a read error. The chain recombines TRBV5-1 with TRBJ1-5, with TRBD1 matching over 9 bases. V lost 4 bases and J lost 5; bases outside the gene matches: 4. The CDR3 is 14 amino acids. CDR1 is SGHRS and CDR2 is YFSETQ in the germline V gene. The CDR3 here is CASSLRQGDQPQHL. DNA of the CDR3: TGCGCCAGCAGCCTTAGACAGGGGGATCAGCCCCAGCATTTA.

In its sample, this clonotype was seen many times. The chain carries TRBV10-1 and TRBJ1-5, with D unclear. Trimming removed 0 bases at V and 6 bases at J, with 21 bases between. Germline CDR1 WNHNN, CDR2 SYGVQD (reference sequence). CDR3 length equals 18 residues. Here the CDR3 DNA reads TGCGCCAGCAGTGAGTCGGGGATCGAAGACACGGAGGGTCAGCCCCAGCATTTT. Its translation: CASSESGIEDTEGQPQHF.

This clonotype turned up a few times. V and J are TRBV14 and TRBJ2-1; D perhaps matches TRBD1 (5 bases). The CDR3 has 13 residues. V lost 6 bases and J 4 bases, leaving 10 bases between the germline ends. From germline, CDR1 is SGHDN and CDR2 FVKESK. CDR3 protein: CASRADSYNEQFF. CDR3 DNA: TGTGCCAGCAGGGCCGACAGTTACAATGAGCAGTTCTTC.

CDR3 residues: CSARDQRGGETQYF. CDR3 sequence (DNA): TGCAGTGCTAGAGATCAACGGGGAGGAGAGACCCAGTACTTC. V is TRBV20-1 and J is TRBJ2-5; tentative D call: TRBD2 (6 bases). The CDR3 spans 14 residues. Trimming shortened V by 0 bases and J by 4 bases, and 12 bases separated the two germline ends. Germline assignment: CDR1 DFQATT and CDR2 SNEGSKA (reference sequence).

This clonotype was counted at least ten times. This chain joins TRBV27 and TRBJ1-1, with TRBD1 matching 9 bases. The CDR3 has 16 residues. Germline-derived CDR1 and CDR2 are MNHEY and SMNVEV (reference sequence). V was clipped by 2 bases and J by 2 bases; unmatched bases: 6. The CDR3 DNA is TGTGCCAGCAGTTTAGTACAGGGGGCGGCCAACACTGAAGCTTTCTTT. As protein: CASSLVQGAANTEAFF.

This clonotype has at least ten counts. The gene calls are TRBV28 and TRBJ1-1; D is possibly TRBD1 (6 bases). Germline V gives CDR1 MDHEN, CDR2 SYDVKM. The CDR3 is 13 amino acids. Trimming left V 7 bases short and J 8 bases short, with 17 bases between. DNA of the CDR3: TGTGCCAGCACCCCCTCAGGGGTGCCGGAAGCTTTCTTT. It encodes CASTPSGVPEAFF.

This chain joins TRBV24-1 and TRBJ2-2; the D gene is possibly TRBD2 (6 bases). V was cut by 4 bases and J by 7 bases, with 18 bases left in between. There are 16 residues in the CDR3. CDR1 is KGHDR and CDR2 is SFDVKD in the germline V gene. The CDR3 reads CATSDSGGTRSGELFF. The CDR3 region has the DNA TGTGCCACCAGTGACTCAGGAGGGACGAGAAGCGGGGAGCTGTTTTTT.

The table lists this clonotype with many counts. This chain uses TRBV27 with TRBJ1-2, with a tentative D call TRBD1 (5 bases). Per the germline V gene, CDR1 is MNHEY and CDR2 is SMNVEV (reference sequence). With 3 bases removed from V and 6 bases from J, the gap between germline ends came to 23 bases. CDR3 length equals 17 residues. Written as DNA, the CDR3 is TGTGCCAGCAGTTTTTGGGGCAGCTCTCCTTTCTTTGATGGCTACACCTTC. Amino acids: CASSFWGSSPFFDGYTF.

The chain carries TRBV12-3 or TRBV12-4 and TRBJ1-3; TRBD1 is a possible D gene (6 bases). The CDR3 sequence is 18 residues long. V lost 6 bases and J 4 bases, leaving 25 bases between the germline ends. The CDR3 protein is CASSRTTGSTGLGNTIYF. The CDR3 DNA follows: TGTGCCAGCAGCCGCACTACAGGTTCTACAGGGTTGGGAAACACCATATATTTT.

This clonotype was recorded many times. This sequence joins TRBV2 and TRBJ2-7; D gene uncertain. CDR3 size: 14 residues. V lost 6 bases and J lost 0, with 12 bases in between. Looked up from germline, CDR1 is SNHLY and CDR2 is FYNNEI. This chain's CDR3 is CASRPGSPSYEQYF. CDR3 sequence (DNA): TGTGCCAGCAGACCCGGGTCCCCCTCCTACGAGCAGTACTTC. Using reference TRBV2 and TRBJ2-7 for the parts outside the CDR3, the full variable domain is EPEVTQTPSHQVTQMGQEVILRCVPISNHLYFYWYRQILGQKVEFLVSFYNNEISEKSEIFDDQFSVERPDGSNFTLKIRSTKLEDSAMYFCASRPGSPSYEQYFGPGTRLTVT.

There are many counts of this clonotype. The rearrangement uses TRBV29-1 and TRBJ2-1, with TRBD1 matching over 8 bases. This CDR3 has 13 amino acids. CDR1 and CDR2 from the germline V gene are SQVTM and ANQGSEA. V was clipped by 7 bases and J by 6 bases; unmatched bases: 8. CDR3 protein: CSDSFQGANEQFF. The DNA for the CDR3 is TGCAGCGACTCTTTCCAGGGGGCCAATGAGCAGTTCTTC.

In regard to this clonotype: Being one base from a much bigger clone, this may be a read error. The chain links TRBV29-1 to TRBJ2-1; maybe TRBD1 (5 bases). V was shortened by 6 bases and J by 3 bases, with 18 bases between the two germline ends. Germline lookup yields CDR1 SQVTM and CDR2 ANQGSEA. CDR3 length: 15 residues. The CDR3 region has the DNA TGCAGCGTGGAACCTCGTCAGGGCTACTACAATGAGCAGTTCTTC. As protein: CSVEPRQGYYNEQFF.

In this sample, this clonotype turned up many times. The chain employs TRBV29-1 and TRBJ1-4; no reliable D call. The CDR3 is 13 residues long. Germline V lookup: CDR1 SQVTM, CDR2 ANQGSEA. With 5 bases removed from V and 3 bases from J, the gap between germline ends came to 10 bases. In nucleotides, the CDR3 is TGCAGCGTTTATACAGTTCCTAATGAAAAACTGTTTTTT. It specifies CSVYTVPNEKLFF.